This TCR beta chain came from a study of cytomegalovirus exposure and HLA in healthy donors. Whole-study context: The same platform used for the 666 first-cohort repertoires was also used for the 120 or so validation repertoires, as a later analysis reported. Overall study findings and caveats: The study labeled 164 TCR beta chains cytomegalovirus-associated. The authors confirmed in vitro that three CMV-associated chains were specific for CMV antigens. Most TCR sequences were uncommon, yet certain public TCRs appeared in many donors.

With respect to this clone: Its antigen is still unknown.

Data came from immunoSEQ multiplex PCR; TCRdb stores just in-frame clones and leaves some out. The table lists about 180,000 clones, about 85% of them singletons, with about 17% in the top ten. This sequence was found in a man between 18 and 35 years old in good health and CMV-seropositive. Material for sequencing was PBMCs.

This CDR3 is CASSLGGHTEAFF. In DNA, the CDR3 is TGCGCCAGCAGCTTGGGAGGTCACACTGAAGCTTTCTTT. V and J are TRBV5-1 and TRBJ1-1; D uncertain. The CDR3 has 13 residues. Germline values: CDR1 SGHRS, CDR2 YFSETQ. Trimming left V 0 bases short and J 3 bases short, with 6 bases between.